One and the same sample provided the 5 T cell receptor beta chains below, sequenced in a study of blood T cell repertoires in COVID-19. This table comes from immunoSEQ multiplex PCR, and its TCRdb copy is limited to in-frame clones, with some not included. The table records some 64,000 clones, roughly 80% of them present only once. Sequencing input: peripheral blood. The receptors stem from a man older than 75 with active or convalescent COVID-19.

The V gene is TRBV27, the J gene TRBJ2-2; the match to TRBD2 covers 9 bases. V shed 2 bases, J shed 2 bases, and the junction held 9 bases outside the gene matches. The CDR3 is 18 residues long. Germline-derived CDR1 and CDR2 are MNHEY and SMNVEV (reference sequence). The CDR3 region is CASSLRPAAGGNTGELFF. CDR3 DNA: TGTGCCAGCAGTTTACGTCCCGCAGCGGGAGGAAACACCGGGGAGCTGTTTTTT.

This rearrangement joins TRBV4-2 to TRBJ2-6, with no clear D. The V gene's germline CDR1 is LGHNA and CDR2 YNFKEQ. CDR3 length equals 18 residues. The V and J ends lost 1 base and 2 bases respectively, with 15 bases between them. This chain's CDR3 is CASSQGAPPAAGANVLTF. For the CDR3, the DNA is TGTGCCAGCAGCCAAGGGGCCCCCCCGGCAGCTGGGGCCAACGTCCTGACTTTC.

This clone has ten or more counts. V and J are TRBV6-5 and TRBJ2-7; D perhaps matches TRBD2 (6 bases). The V gene's germline CDR1 is MNHEY and CDR2 SVGAGI. V lost 7 bases, J lost 7 bases, and 17 bases lay in between. The CDR3 consists of 13 residues. CDR3 sequence: CASTDSGGREQYF. The CDR3 bases are TGTGCCAGCACCGATAGCGGTGGGCGGGAGCAGTACTTC.

V gene TRBV18 combines with J gene TRBJ1-1; D gene unclear. The CDR3 length is 15 residues. V shed 3 bases and J shed 3 bases, with 14 bases lying between them. CDR1 is KGHSH, CDR2 LQKENI, per germline. The CDR3 nucleotides are TGTGCCAGCTCACCGGTCCCGAGAGTAGACACTGAAGCTTTCTTT. It is translated as CASSPVPRVDTEAFF. Drawing the rest from reference TRBV18 and TRBJ1-1, the complete variable domain is NAGVMQNPRHLVRRRGQEARLRCSPMKGHSHVYWYRQLPEEGLKFMVYLQKENIIDESGMPKERFSAEFPKEGPSILRIQQVVRGDSAAYFCASSPVPRVDTEAFFGQGTRLTVV.

The chain couples TRBV11-2 to TRBJ2-1; 8 nucleotides line up with TRBD2. This CDR3 comprises 13 residues. V lost 10 bases, J lost 2 bases, and 4 bases stayed unmatched. Germline lookup yields CDR1 SGHAT and CDR2 FQNNGV. The CDR3 here is CATQGLAYNEQFF. The CDR3 nucleotides are TGTGCCACTCAGGGACTAGCCTACAATGAGCAGTTCTTC.